The 19 T cell receptor beta chains in this list originate from one sample, sequenced in a study of blood T cell repertoires in COVID-19. Here immunoSEQ multiplex PCR was the method, and the copy in TCRdb shows in-frame clones only, minus some. Here the sample spans about 90,000 clones, roughly 72% being singletons. The sample consisted of peripheral blood. All receptors derive from a man aged 65 to 85 with acute or convalescent COVID-19.

The rearrangement links TRBV30 to TRBJ1-1; weak D call: TRBD1 (6 bases). The germline V and J ends were trimmed by 1 base and 4 bases, with 10 bases remaining between them. The CDR3 covers 13 residues. From germline, CDR1 is GTSNPN and CDR2 SVGIG (reference sequence). The DNA of the CDR3 is TGTGCCTGGAGTGGTGGGGGCATCACTGAAGCTTTCTTT. It yields the protein CAWSGGGITEAFF. Based on the CDR3 plus reference TRBV30 and TRBJ1-1, the full variable domain is SQTIHQWPATLVQPVGSPLSLECTVEGTSNPNLYWYRQAAGRGLQLLFYSVGIGQISSEVPQNLSASRPQDRQFILSSKKLLLSDSGFYLCAWSGGGITEAFFGQGTRLTVV.

The chain uses TRBV24-1 and TRBJ2-5; a possible D gene is TRBD1 (5 bases). V dropped 1 base and J dropped 4 bases, with 6 bases sitting between them. The germline V gene encodes CDR1 KGHDR and CDR2 SFDVKD. The CDR3 has 13 amino acids. The CDR3 spells CATSDFRGETQYF. In DNA, the CDR3 is TGTGCCACCAGTGATTTTAGGGGAGAGACCCAGTACTTC.

The chain recombines TRBV6-1 with TRBJ2-7, with D perhaps TRBD1 (5 bases). The CDR3 has 14 amino acids. V was pared by 3 bases and J by 3 bases, with 12 bases between. From germline, CDR1 is MNHNS and CDR2 SASEGT. Here the CDR3 reads CASSDSTDYYEQYF. CDR3 bases: TGTGCCAGCAGTGATTCGACAGATTACTACGAGCAGTACTTC.

The rearrangement joins TRBV15 to TRBJ2-5, with 8 nucleotides matching TRBD1. Trimming took 2 bases from V and 2 from J; bases not matched to a gene: 16. CDR1 is LNHNV and CDR2 is YYDKDF in the germline V gene (reference sequence). The CDR3 is made up of 19 amino acids. The CDR3 loop reads CATSRPGTGSLWGQETQYF. CDR3 nucleotides: TGTGCCACCAGCAGACCCGGGACAGGTTCCTTGTGGGGACAAGAGACCCAGTACTTC.

The J gene is TRBJ1-4, the V gene TRBV5-1; D is perhaps TRBD1 (5 bases). Looked up from germline, CDR1 is SGHRS and CDR2 is YFSETQ. The CDR3 contains 15 residues. Trimming took 0 bases from V and 4 from J, leaving 10 bases between them. The chain's CDR3 is CASSLGQSLNEKLFF. The CDR3 DNA sequence: TGCGCCAGCAGCTTGGGACAGTCCCTTAATGAAAAACTGTTTTTT.

The J gene is TRBJ2-3, the V gene TRBV24-1; 7 bases are a match to TRBD2. After removal of 6 bases from V and 0 bases from J, the junction contained 8 bases not matched to a gene. This CDR3 comprises 16 residues. The germline gives CDR1 KGHDR, CDR2 SFDVKD. CDR3 region: CATSYSGTMSTDTQYF. CDR3 nucleotides: TGTGCCACCAGTTACTCCGGGACTATGAGCACAGATACGCAGTATTTT.

This sequence joins TRBV19 and TRBJ2-2; TRBD1 agrees at 8 bases. V shed 7 bases, J shed 3 bases, and the junction held 16 bases outside the gene matches. CDR1 LNHDA and CDR2 SQIVND come from the germline V gene (reference sequence). The length of the CDR3 is 18 residues. CDR3 region: CASTPTRGRTWDTGELFF. The CDR3 DNA is TGTGCCAGTACCCCCACCAGGGGGCGAACCTGGGACACCGGGGAGCTGTTTTTT.

J is TRBJ1-6 and V is TRBV25-1, with D tentatively TRBD1 (5 bases). Trimming pared 6 bases from V and 10 bases from J, leaving 13 bases between. There are 13 residues in the CDR3. Germline lookup yields CDR1 MGHDK and CDR2 SYGVNS. The CDR3 coding sequence is TGTGCCAGCAGCTCAGGGTACCTCTCACCCCTCCACTTT. Amino acid sequence: CASSSGYLSPLHF.

The V and J genes are TRBV2 and TRBJ2-7; 8 bases are a match to TRBD2. Per the germline V gene, CDR1 is SNHLY and CDR2 is FYNNEI. The V gene end was trimmed by 6 bases and the J gene end by 3 bases; junction bases not matched to a gene: 7. This CDR3 has 14 residues. The CDR3 is CASSPGGGNYEQYF. The CDR3 nucleotides are TGTGCCAGCAGCCCGGGGGGGGGCAACTACGAGCAGTACTTC.

The V and J genes are TRBV4-2 and TRBJ2-3; TRBD2 agrees at 12 bases. Trimming cost V 5 bases and J 3 bases; bases outside gene matches: 3. The CDR3 extends over 15 amino acids. Germline CDR1 reads LGHNA; CDR2 reads YNFKEQ. The chain's CDR3 is CASSASGRETDTQYF. The CDR3 coding sequence is TGTGCCAGCAGCGCTAGCGGGAGGGAGACAGATACGCAGTATTTT.

The genes are TRBV27 and TRBJ2-7; D not certain. In germline, CDR1 is MNHEY, CDR2 SMNVEV (reference sequence). V was clipped by 3 bases and J by 3 bases, with 15 bases between them. The CDR3 is made up of 15 amino acids. The CDR3 DNA sequence: TGTGCCAGCAGTTTGAGAGCGACCCATCTCTACGAGCAGTACTTC. Encoded protein: CASSLRATHLYEQYF.

The J gene is TRBJ2-3, the V gene TRBV7-8; D is ambiguous. CDR3 size: 15 residues. Germline CDR1 is SGHVS and CDR2 is FQNEAQ. V gave up 5 bases and J gave up 0 bases, with 12 bases separating them. In nucleotides, the CDR3 is TGTGCCAGCAGCGCAGGATTACCTAGCACAGATACGCAGTATTTT. It is translated as CASSAGLPSTDTQYF.

This clone has more than one count but fewer than ten. V gene TRBV6-5 combines with J gene TRBJ1-4; the match to TRBD1 covers 7 bases. Germline trimming cut 5 bases from V and 7 bases from J; bases unmatched to any gene: 7. In germline, CDR1 is MNHEY, CDR2 SVGAGI. The CDR3 covers 14 residues. CDR3 coding DNA: TGTGCCAGCAGTCCCAGGGGGGAAGGTGAAAAACTGTTTTTT. It is translated as CASSPRGEGEKLFF.

This chain connects TRBV6-1 to TRBJ2-1; 9 bases match TRBD2. This CDR3 has 21 residues. Germline V gene lookup returns CDR1 MNHNS and CDR2 SASEGT. V was clipped by 0 bases and J by 2 bases; unmatched bases: 17. The CDR3 sequence: CASSEARGNPSLAGPYNEQFF. The CDR3 DNA follows: TGTGCCAGCAGTGAAGCGCGCGGGAACCCGAGCCTAGCGGGACCCTACAATGAGCAGTTCTTC.

This chain uses TRBV25-1 with TRBJ1-2, with TRBD1 matching over 8 bases. CDR3 length: 15 residues. V lost 4 bases to trimming and J lost 7 bases; unmatched junction nucleotides: 11. CDR1 and CDR2 from the germline V gene are MGHDK and SYGVNS. As DNA, the CDR3 is TGTGCCAGCAGTGGACAGGGGTTGTTGATTACTGGCTACACCTTC. It translates to CASSGQGLLITGYTF.

This sequence joins TRBV5-1 and TRBJ1-1, with 8 bases matching TRBD1. The CDR3 runs 16 residues. V was pared by 0 bases and J by 6 bases, with 10 bases of the junction left unmatched. CDR1 is SGHRS and CDR2 is YFSETQ in the germline V gene. This chain's CDR3 is CASSLASMGQDPEAFF. The DNA for the CDR3 is TGCGCCAGCAGCTTGGCCTCTATGGGACAGGACCCTGAAGCTTTCTTT.

The rearrangement links TRBV7-9 to TRBJ2-5; weak D call: TRBD2 (6 bases). Looked up from germline, CDR1 is SEHNR and CDR2 is FQNEAQ (reference sequence). This CDR3 comprises 15 residues. V lost 5 bases to trimming and J lost 5 bases, with 18 bases between them. This CDR3 is CASSPRVTSSETQYF. CDR3 sequence (DNA): TGTGCCAGCAGCCCAAGAGTTACTAGCTCGGAGACCCAGTACTTC.

This sequence joins TRBV2 and TRBJ1-4, with 8 bases fitting TRBD1. Germline CDR1 is SNHLY and CDR2 is FYNNEI. Germline trimming cut 7 bases from V and 8 bases from J; bases unmatched to any gene: 12. The length of the CDR3 is 15 residues. For the CDR3, the DNA is TGTGCCAGCAAGTTGAATACAGGGGGGGGAGAAAAACTGTTTTTT. It specifies CASKLNTGGGEKLFF.

The gene calls are TRBV7-2 and TRBJ1-2; D is ambiguous. The CDR3 length is 14 residues. Germline V gene sequence: CDR1 SGHTA, CDR2 FQGNSA. Trimming pared 1 base from V and 1 base from J, leaving 7 bases between. Here the CDR3 reads CASSLVDFNYGYTF. Here the CDR3 DNA reads TGTGCCAGCAGCTTAGTAGATTTTAACTATGGCTACACCTTC.